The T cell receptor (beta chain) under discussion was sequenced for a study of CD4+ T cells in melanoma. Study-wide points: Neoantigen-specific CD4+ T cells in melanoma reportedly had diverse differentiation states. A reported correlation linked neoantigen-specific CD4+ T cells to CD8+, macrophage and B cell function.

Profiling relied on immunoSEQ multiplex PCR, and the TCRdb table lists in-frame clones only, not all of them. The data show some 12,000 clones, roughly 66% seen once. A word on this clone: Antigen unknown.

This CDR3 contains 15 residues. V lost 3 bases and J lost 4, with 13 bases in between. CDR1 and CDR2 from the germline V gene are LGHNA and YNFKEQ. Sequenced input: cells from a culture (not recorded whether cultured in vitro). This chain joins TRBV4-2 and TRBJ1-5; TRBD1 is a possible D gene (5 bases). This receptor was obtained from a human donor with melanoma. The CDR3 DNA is TGTGCCAGCAGCCATGTAGGGGTGGTGAATCAGCCCCAGCATTTT. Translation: CASSHVGVVNQPQHF.